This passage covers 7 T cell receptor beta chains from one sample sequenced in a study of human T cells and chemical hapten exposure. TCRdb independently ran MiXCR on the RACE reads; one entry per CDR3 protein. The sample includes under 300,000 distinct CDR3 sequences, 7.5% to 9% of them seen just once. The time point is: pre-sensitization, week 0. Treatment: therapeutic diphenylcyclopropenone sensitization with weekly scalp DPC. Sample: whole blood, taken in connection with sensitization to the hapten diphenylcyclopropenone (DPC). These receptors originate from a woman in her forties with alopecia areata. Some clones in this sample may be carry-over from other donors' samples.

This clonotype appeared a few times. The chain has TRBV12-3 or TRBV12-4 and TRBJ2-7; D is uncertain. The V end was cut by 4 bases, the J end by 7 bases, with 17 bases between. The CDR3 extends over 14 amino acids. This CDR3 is CASSSATRWWEQYF. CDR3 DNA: TGTGCCAGCAGTTCCGCAACACGCTGGTGGGAGCAGTACTTC.

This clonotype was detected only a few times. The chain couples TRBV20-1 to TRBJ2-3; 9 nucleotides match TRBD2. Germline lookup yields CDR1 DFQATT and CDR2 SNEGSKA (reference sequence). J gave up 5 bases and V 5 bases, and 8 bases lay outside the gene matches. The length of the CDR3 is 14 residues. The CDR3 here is CSARTLAGVDTQYF. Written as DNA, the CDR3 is TGCAGTGCTCGTACCTTAGCGGGAGTAGATACGCAGTATTTT.

CDR3 DNA sequence: TGTGCCATCACGGCGACAGTTGGGTCCGAGCAGTACTTC. The encoded protein is CAITATVGSEQYF. The chain carries TRBV10-3 and TRBJ2-7; D is possibly TRBD1 (5 bases). The CDR3 contains 13 residues. With 7 bases removed from V and 6 bases from J, the gap between germline ends came to 16 bases. The germline CDR1 and CDR2 sequences are ENHRY and SYGVKD.

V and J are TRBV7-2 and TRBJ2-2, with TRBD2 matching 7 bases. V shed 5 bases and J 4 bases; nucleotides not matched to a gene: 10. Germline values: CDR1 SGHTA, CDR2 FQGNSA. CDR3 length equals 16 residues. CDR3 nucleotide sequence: TGTGCCAGCAGCCCAGGGCGGGGGATGAGCACCGGGGAGCTGTTTTTT. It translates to CASSPGRGMSTGELFF.

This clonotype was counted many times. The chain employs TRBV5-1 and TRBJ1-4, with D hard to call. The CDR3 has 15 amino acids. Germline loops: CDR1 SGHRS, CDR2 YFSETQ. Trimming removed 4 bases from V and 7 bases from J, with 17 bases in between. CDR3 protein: CASSLQDGNIEKLFF. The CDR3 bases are TGCGCCAGCAGCCTGCAGGACGGAAACATTGAAAAACTGTTTTTT.

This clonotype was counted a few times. The CDR3 here is CSAAGLPNYGYTF. CDR3 nucleotide sequence: TGCAGTGCTGCTGGACTACCGAACTATGGCTACACCTTC. The J gene is TRBJ1-2, the V gene TRBV20-1; D is unresolved. Germline CDR1 DFQATT, CDR2 SNEGSKA (reference sequence). Trimming stripped 5 bases from V and 2 bases from J, with 12 bases between. The CDR3 totals 13 residues.

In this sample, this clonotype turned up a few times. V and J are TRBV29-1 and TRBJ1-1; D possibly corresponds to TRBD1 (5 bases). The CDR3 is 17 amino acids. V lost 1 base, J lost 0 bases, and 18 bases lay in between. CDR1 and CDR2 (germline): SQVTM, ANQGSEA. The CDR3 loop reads CSVEGVQEGRMNTEAFF. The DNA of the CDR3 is TGCAGCGTTGAAGGAGTGCAGGAGGGGCGGATGAACACTGAAGCTTTCTTT.